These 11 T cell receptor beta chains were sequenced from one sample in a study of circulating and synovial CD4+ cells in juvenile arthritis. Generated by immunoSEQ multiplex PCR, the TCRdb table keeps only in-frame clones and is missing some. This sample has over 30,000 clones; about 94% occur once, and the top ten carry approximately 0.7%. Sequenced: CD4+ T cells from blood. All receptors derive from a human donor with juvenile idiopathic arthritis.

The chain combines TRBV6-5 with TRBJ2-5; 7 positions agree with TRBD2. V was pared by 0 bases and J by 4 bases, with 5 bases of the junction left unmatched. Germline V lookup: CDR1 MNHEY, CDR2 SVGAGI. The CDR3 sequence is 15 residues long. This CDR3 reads CASSYSPGGGETQYF. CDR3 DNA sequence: TGTGCCAGCAGTTACTCGCCGGGGGGAGGAGAGACCCAGTACTTC.

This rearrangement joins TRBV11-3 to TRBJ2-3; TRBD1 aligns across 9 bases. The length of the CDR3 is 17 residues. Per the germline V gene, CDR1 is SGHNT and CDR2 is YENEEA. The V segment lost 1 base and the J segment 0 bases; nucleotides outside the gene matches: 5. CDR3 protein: CASSLGGQGPSTDTQYF. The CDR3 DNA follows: TGTGCCAGCAGCTTAGGGGGACAGGGTCCTAGCACAGATACGCAGTATTTT.

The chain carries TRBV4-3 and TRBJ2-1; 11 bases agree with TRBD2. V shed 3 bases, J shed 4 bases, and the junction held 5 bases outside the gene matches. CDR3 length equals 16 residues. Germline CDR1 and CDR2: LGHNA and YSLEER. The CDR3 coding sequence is TGCGCCAGCAGCCACCGACTAGCGGGACGATACAATGAGCAGTTCTTC. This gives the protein CASSHRLAGRYNEQFF.

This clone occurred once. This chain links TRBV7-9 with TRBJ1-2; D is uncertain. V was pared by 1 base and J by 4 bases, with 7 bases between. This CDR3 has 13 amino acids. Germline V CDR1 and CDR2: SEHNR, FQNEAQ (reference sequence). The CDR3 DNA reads TGTGCCAGCAGCTTAGACCTACGCTATGGCTACACCTTC. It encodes CASSLDLRYGYTF.

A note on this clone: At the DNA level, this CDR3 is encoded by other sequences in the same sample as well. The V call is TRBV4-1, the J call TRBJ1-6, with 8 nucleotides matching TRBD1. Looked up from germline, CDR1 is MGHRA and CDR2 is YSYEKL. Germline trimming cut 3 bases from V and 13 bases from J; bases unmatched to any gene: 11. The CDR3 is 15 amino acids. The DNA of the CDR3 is TGCGCCAGCAGCCAGCCCGACAGGGGTAGTTCCCCCCTCCACTTT. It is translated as CASSQPDRGSSPLHF.

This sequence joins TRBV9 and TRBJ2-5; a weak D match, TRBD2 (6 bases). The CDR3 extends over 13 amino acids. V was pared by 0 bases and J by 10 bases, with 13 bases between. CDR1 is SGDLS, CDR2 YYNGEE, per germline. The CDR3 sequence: CASSVAGDRLQYF. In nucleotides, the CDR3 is TGTGCCAGCAGCGTAGCGGGGGACCGCCTCCAGTACTTC.

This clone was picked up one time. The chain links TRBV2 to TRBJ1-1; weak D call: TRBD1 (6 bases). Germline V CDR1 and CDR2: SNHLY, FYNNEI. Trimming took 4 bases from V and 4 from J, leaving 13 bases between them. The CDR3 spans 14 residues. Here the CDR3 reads CASSGTETGTEAFF. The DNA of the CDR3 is TGTGCCAGCAGTGGGACAGAAACGGGCACTGAAGCTTTCTTT. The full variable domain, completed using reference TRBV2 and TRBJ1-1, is EPEVTQTPSHQVTQMGQEVILRCVPISNHLYFYWYRQILGQKVEFLVSFYNNEISEKSEIFDDQFSVERPDGSNFTLKIRSTKLEDSAMYFCASSGTETGTEAFFGQGTRLTVV.

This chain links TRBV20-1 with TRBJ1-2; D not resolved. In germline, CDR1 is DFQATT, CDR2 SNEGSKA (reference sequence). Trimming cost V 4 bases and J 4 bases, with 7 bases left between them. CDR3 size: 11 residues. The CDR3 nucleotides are TGCAGTGCTACAGGATCCTATGGCTACACCTTC. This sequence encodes CSATGSYGYTF.

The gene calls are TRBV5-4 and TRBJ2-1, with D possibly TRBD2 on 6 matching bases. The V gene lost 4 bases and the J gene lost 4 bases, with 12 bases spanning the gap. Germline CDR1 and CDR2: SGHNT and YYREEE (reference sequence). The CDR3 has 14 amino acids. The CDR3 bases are TGTGCCAGCAGCCCCCCCGGGGGATACAATGAGCAGTTCTTC. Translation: CASSPPGGYNEQFF.

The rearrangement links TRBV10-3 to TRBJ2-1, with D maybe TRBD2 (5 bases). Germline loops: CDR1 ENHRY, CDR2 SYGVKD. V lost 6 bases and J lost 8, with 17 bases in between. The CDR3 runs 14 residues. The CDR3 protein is CAIRPAGGNHEQFF. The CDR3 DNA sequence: TGTGCCATCAGGCCTGCCGGAGGTAACCATGAGCAGTTCTTC.

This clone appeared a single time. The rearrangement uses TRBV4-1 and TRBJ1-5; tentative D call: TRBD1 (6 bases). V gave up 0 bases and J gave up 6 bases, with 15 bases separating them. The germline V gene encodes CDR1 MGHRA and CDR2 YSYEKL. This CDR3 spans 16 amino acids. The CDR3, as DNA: TGCGCCAGCAGCCAAGAGGGCAGGGGAGAATCTCAGCCCCAGCATTTT. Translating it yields CASSQEGRGESQPQHF.